Here is one T cell receptor beta chain with its context. Its antigen remains unknown. This entry belongs to a study of CD8+ T cells in alopecia areata. RNA was isolated and reverse transcribed to cDNA, the sequencing template. Using immunoSEQ multiplex PCR, the repertoire was profiled, and TCRdb retains in-frame clones only, with some absent. The table has 100,000 to 150,000 clones, roughly 55% seen once. Germline CDR1 is ENHRY and CDR2 is SYGVKD. CDR3 length: 13 residues. The germline V and J ends were trimmed by 2 bases and 7 bases, with 9 bases remaining between them. General study points: Tofacitinib significantly reduced both scalp clonality and expanded CD8+ clones among the top 100.

The treatment here: oral pan-JAK inhibitor, 5-10 mg twice daily. The sequence was collected from a human donor with alopecia areata. The chain recombines TRBV10-3 with TRBJ1-5, with a possible D match to TRBD1 (6 bases). The sample was CD4+ T cells sorted from blood, taken at week 4, from a patient treated with tofacitinib. In DNA, the CDR3 is TGTGCCATCAGTGAGGGAGGGGGACAGCCCCAGCATTTT. This gives the protein CAISEGGGQPQHF.